This T cell receptor (beta chain) was sequenced for a study of preoperative IRX-2 immunotherapy in early breast cancer. Clones were sequenced by immunoSEQ multiplex PCR, and TCRdb holds only the in-frame ones, with some missing. The profile shows around 34,000 clones, about 95% of them singletons. V lost 2 bases and J 0 bases, leaving 5 bases between the germline ends. CDR3 size: 15 residues. Per the germline V gene, CDR1 is MNHNS and CDR2 is SASEGT. Treatment meaning: preoperative locoregional IRX-2 cytokine immunotherapy. Patients received preoperative, locoregional IRX-2 cytokine immunotherapy in a phase Ib study.

This receptor was taken from a human donor with breast cancer. This material was acquired from a patient treated with IRX-2 immunotherapy. This rearrangement joins TRBV6-1 to TRBJ2-6; the D is unclear. The CDR3 protein is CASSEQHSGANVLTF. CDR3 DNA: TGTGCCAGCAGTGAACAACACTCTGGGGCCAACGTCCTGACTTTC.